The source of this T cell receptor beta chain is a study of T-cell memory formation after mild COVID-19. The germline CDR1 and CDR2 sequences are SNHLY and FYNNEI. There are 11 residues in the CDR3. V was clipped by 5 bases and J by 6 bases, with 5 bases between them. TCRdb fed the 5' RACE reads into MiXCR, producing one record per CDR3 protein. The sample lists 250,000 to 350,000 distinct CDR3 sequences, just under 20% occurring once. This clonotype was counted many times. The chain links TRBV2 to TRBJ2-1; unclear D gene. Material for sequencing was PBMCs or a T cell subset sorted from them (not recorded which). The TCR was taken from a man between 18 and 35 years old who had mild COVID-19 (a few samples of this study predate the infection). Cell type and time point are not known. The CDR3, as DNA: TGTGCCAGCAGTTTTCCCAATGAGCAGTTCTTC. Its translation is CASSFPNEQFF.